This is a list of T cell receptor beta chains from one sample in a study of T-cell memory formation after mild COVID-19. TCRdb processed the 5' RACE reads anew with MiXCR; each CDR3 protein has one entry. The sample has approximately 290,000 distinct CDR3 sequences, 15% to 20% seen once. The source material was PBMCs or a T cell subset sorted from them (not recorded which). The receptors shown here come from a young man who had mild COVID-19 (a few samples of this study predate the infection). Cell type and time point are not known. Both conserved end residues are part of each CDR3. The order of the fields is J gene, D gene, V gene, clone size, CDR3 protein, CDR3 DNA. D genes are given only for firm matches. Clone sizes are given selectively: once, few, many, or a class where the clone is expanded.

>TRBJ2-2|.|TRBV4-3|.
CASSQDSGAGPGELFF
TGCGCCAGCAGCCAAGATTCCGGGGCGGGCCCCGGGGAGCTGTTTTTT
>TRBJ2-3|.|TRBV6-5|few
CASSYSQGIGTDTQYF
TGTGCCAGCAGTTACTCCCAGGGAATCGGCACAGATACGCAGTATTTT
>TRBJ1-3|.|TRBV3-1|.
CASSHDRVSGNTIYF
TGTGCCAGCAGCCACGACAGAGTCTCTGGAAACACCATATATTTT
>TRBJ2-1|TRBD2|TRBV27|few
CASSFVLAGAGEQFF
TGTGCCAGCAGTTTCGTTCTAGCGGGGGCGGGGGAGCAGTTCTTC
>TRBJ2-5|.|TRBV4-3|many
CASSQDRYGQETQYF
TGCGCCAGCAGCCAAGATCGGTACGGACAAGAGACCCAGTACTTC
>TRBJ2-5|TRBD1|TRBV27|.
CASSLSQGQVGETQYF
TGTGCCAGCAGTTTATCGCAAGGACAGGTCGGCGAGACCCAGTACTTC
>TRBJ2-3|.|TRBV7-6|many
CASSLASDTQYF
TGTGCCAGCAGCTTGGCATCAGATACGCAGTATTTT
>TRBJ2-3|.|TRBV27|few
CASASNGAPDTQYF
TGTGCCAGCGCCTCAAATGGGGCGCCAGATACGCAGTATTTT
>TRBJ2-7|.|TRBV4-1|.
CASSQVWPTYEQYF
TGCGCCAGCAGCCAAGTCTGGCCAACCTACGAGCAGTACTTC
>TRBJ1-1|TRBD1|TRBV20-1|.
CSARDTGDTEAFF
TGCAGTGCTAGGGACACAGGGGACACTGAAGCTTTCTTT
>TRBJ1-2|TRBD1|TRBV12-3/TRBV12-4|few
CASTEGGQGSKGYTF
TGTGCCAGCACCGAAGGGGGACAGGGGAGTAAGGGCTACACCTTC
>TRBJ2-5|TRBD2|TRBV7-9|few
CASSFSGGMGETQYF
TGTGCCAGCAGCTTTTCGGGGGGGATGGGAGAGACCCAGTACTTC
>TRBJ2-3|.|TRBV28|few
CASTHHTGGTDTQYF
TGTGCCAGCACCCATCATACCGGGGGTACAGATACGCAGTATTTT
>TRBJ1-2|.|TRBV12-3/TRBV12-4|.
CASTQRQGRSGYTF
TGTGCCAGCACTCAGCGGCAGGGTCGTTCAGGCTACACCTTC
>TRBJ1-1|.|TRBV15|.
CATSRGGAGTLEAFF
TGTGCCACCAGCAGAGGGGGGGCAGGGACCCTTGAAGCTTTCTTT
>TRBJ1-1|TRBD1|TRBV4-2|.
CASSQDSGQGLTEAFF
TGTGCCAGCAGCCAAGATTCCGGACAGGGACTGACTGAAGCTTTCTTT
>TRBJ1-4|.|TRBV6-1|.
CASSRTSVLGEKLFF
TGTGCCAGCAGTCGCACCTCGGTGCTGGGTGAAAAACTGTTTTTT
>TRBJ1-5|.|TRBV12-3/TRBV12-4|few
CASSLRQNSNQPQHF
TGTGCCAGCAGTTTAAGGCAAAATAGCAATCAGCCCCAGCATTTT
>TRBJ2-5|.|TRBV12-3/TRBV12-4|.
CASSPMSRETQYF
TGTGCCAGCAGTCCGATGAGCAGAGAGACCCAGTACTTC
>TRBJ2-2|.|TRBV12-3/TRBV12-4|.
CASNIRGGTGELFF
TGTGCCAGCAATATAAGGGGCGGTACCGGGGAGCTGTTTTTT
>TRBJ1-5|.|TRBV28|few
CASSWGGSTQPQHF
TGTGCCAGCAGTTGGGGGGGATCCACTCAGCCCCAGCATTTT
>TRBJ2-5|.|TRBV11-2|.
CASSSGTGKETQYF
TGTGCCAGCAGCTCCGGGACGGGGAAAGAGACCCAGTACTTC
>TRBJ2-7|TRBD1|TRBV4-1|few
CASSQQTGGYEQYF
TGCGCCAGCAGCCAACAAACAGGGGGGTACGAGCAGTACTTC
>TRBJ1-2|.|TRBV29-1|few
CSVAARGARLYGYTF
TGCAGCGTTGCGGCTAGGGGGGCCAGGCTATATGGCTACACCTTC
>TRBJ1-1|.|TRBV4-3|few
CASSQGISVNTEAFF
TGCGCCAGCAGCCAAGGGATTTCCGTAAACACTGAAGCTTTCTTT
>TRBJ2-5|TRBD2|TRBV7-9|few
CASSLSDLGGQETQYF
TGTGCCAGCAGCTTGAGCGACCTGGGGGGGCAAGAGACCCAGTACTTC
>TRBJ1-1|.|TRBV6-5|.
CASIRPGRNTEAFF
TGTGCCAGCATCCGGCCGGGGAGGAACACTGAAGCTTTCTTT
>TRBJ2-5|.|TRBV4-3|few
CASSQEGRGPGETQYF
TGCGCCAGCAGCCAAGAGGGCCGGGGGCCGGGGGAGACCCAGTACTTC
>TRBJ1-2|.|TRBV29-1|few
CSVSQGNYGYTF
TGCAGCGTGTCACAGGGAAACTATGGCTACACCTTC
>TRBJ1-1|.|TRBV5-1|.
CASSRAGYTEAFF
TGCGCCAGCAGCCGCGCAGGGTACACTGAAGCTTTCTTT
>TRBJ2-5|.|TRBV4-1|.
CASSQEGGILGGQETQYF
TGCGCCAGCAGCCAAGAGGGGGGAATATTGGGTGGGCAAGAGACCCAGTACTTC
>TRBJ2-3|.|TRBV7-9|few
CASSFDRSADTQYF
TGTGCCAGCAGCTTCGACAGGAGTGCAGATACGCAGTATTTT
>TRBJ2-2|TRBD1|TRBV5-1|.
CASSQGQGYAGELFF
TGCGCCAGCAGCCAGGGACAGGGATACGCCGGGGAGCTGTTTTTT
>TRBJ2-3|.|TRBV6-5|.
CASTQAAGPRGTQYF
TGTGCCAGCACCCAAGCGGCAGGACCTAGGGGTACGCAGTATTTT
>TRBJ2-7|TRBD1|TRBV20-1|.
CSAEGQGAYEQYF
TGCAGTGCGGAGGGACAGGGAGCCTACGAGCAGTACTTC
>TRBJ2-1|TRBD2|TRBV15|.
CATSTFSGGAPNEQFF
TGTGCCACCAGCACATTCAGCGGGGGGGCCCCCAATGAGCAGTTCTTC
>TRBJ2-3|TRBD2|TRBV7-2|few
CASSSIAGRPEADTQYF
TGTGCCAGCAGCTCCATAGCGGGGCGGCCTGAAGCAGATACGCAGTATTTT
>TRBJ2-7|.|TRBV2|.
CASSGGLYEQYF
TGTGCCAGCAGTGGGGGTCTCTACGAGCAGTACTTC
>TRBJ2-1|.|TRBV7-3|few
CASSLNGGGGHSNEQFF
TGTGCCAGCAGCTTAAATGGCGGAGGGGGCCATAGCAATGAGCAGTTCTTC
>TRBJ2-3|TRBD2|TRBV15|few
CATSRVLAGGDTQYF
TGTGCCACCAGCAGAGTACTAGCGGGGGGAGATACGCAGTATTTT
>TRBJ1-5|TRBD1|TRBV7-2|.
CASSPETGGNQPQHF
TGTGCCAGCAGCCCCGAGACAGGGGGCAATCAGCCCCAGCATTTT
>TRBJ2-4|.|TRBV5-6|.
CASSRDLVNIQYF
TGTGCCAGCAGCCGGGACCTTGTAAACATTCAGTACTTC
>TRBJ2-5|.|TRBV12-3/TRBV12-4|.
CASRLTPTAQETQYF
TGTGCCAGCAGATTGACCCCTACTGCCCAGGAGACCCAGTACTTC
>TRBJ2-5|.|TRBV9|few
CASSPTGTGETQYF
TGTGCCAGCAGCCCAACAGGGACCGGAGAGACCCAGTACTTC
>TRBJ2-1|TRBD2|TRBV13|few
CASSYTDGERGYNEQFF
TGTGCCAGCAGCTACACCGACGGGGAGCGGGGCTACAATGAGCAGTTCTTC
>TRBJ2-3|.|TRBV6-2/TRBV6-3|.
CASSYLSDTQYF
TGTGCCAGCAGTTATCTCTCCGATACGCAGTATTTT
>TRBJ1-2|.|TRBV29-1|few
CSVFPSKANYGYTF
TGCAGCGTTTTCCCATCCAAGGCTAACTATGGCTACACCTTC
>TRBJ1-1|.|TRBV5-1|.
CASSEGQNTEAFF
TGCGCCAGCAGCGAGGGACAGAACACTGAAGCTTTCTTT
>TRBJ2-1|TRBD2|TRBV4-1|.
CASSRGGLPPEQFF
TGCGCCAGCAGCCGCGGGGGGCTACCCCCTGAGCAGTTCTTC
>TRBJ1-1|TRBD1|TRBV19|.
CASSIEGQTKAFF
TGTGCCAGTAGTATAGAGGGACAGACAAAAGCTTTCTTT
>TRBJ2-2|.|TRBV5-1|many
CASSFTPEGSGAGELFF
TGCGCCAGCAGCTTCACCCCTGAGGGGAGTGGCGCCGGGGAGCTGTTTTTT
>TRBJ2-5|TRBD2|TRBV6-5|few
CASKGLAGGGTQYF
TGTGCCAGCAAAGGACTAGCGGGGGGTGGGACCCAGTACTTC
>TRBJ2-5|.|TRBV7-9|.
CASSLGVPQETQYF
TGTGCCAGCAGCTTAGGGGTTCCCCAAGAGACCCAGTACTTC
>TRBJ2-2|.|TRBV7-9|few
CASSPAGWNTGELFF
TGTGCCAGCAGCCCGGCAGGGTGGAACACCGGGGAGCTGTTTTTT